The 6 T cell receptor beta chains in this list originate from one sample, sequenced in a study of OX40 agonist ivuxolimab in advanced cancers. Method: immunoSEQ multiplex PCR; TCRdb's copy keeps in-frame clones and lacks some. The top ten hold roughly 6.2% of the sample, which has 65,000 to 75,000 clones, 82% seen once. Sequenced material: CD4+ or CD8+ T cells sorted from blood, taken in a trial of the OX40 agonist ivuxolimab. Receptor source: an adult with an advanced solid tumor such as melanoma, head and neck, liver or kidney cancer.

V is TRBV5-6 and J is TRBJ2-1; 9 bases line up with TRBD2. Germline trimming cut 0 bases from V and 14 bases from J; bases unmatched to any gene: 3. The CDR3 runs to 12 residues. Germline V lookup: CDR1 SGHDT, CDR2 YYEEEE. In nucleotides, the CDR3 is TGTGCCAGCAGCTTGGGCGGGGGGGCGGAGTTCTTC. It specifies CASSLGGGAEFF.

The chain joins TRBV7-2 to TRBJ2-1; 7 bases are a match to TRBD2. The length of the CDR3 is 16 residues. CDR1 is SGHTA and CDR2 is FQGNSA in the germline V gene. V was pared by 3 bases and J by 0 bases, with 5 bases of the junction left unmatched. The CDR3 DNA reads TGTGCCAGCAGCTTGTGGGGCGGGAGCTCCTACAATGAGCAGTTCTTC. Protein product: CASSLWGGSSYNEQFF. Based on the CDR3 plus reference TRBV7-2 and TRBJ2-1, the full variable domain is GAGVSQSPSNKVTEKGKDVELRCDPISGHTALYWYRQSLGQGLEFLIYFQGNSAPDKSGLPSDRFSAERTGGSVSTLTIQRTQQEDSAVYLCASSLWGGSSYNEQFFGPGTRLTVL.

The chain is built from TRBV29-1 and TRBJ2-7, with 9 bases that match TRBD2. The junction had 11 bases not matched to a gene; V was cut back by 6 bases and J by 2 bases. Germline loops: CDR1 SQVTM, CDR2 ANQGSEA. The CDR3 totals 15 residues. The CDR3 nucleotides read TGCAGCGTGAGGGCTCGGCTAGCGGGAACCTACGAGCAGTACTTC. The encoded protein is CSVRARLAGTYEQYF.

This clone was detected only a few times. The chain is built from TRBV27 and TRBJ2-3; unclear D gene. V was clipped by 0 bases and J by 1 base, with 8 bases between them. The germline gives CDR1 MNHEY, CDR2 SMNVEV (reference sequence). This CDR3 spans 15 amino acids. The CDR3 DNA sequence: TGTGCCAGCAGTTTATCGACTCGGGGCACAGATACGCAGTATTTT. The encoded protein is CASSLSTRGTDTQYF.

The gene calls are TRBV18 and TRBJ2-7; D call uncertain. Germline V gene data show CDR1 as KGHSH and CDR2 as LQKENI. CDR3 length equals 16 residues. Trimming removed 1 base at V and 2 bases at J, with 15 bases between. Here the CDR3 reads CASSPLAAGLTYEQYF. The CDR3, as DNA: TGTGCCAGCTCACCACTCGCTGCAGGCCTCACCTACGAGCAGTACTTC.

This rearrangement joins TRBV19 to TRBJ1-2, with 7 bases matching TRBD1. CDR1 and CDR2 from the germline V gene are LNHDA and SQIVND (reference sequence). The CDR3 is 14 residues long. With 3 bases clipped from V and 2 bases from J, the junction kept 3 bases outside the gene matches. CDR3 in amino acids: CASSIWDRNYGYTF. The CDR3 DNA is TGTGCCAGTAGTATCTGGGACAGAAACTATGGCTACACCTTC.